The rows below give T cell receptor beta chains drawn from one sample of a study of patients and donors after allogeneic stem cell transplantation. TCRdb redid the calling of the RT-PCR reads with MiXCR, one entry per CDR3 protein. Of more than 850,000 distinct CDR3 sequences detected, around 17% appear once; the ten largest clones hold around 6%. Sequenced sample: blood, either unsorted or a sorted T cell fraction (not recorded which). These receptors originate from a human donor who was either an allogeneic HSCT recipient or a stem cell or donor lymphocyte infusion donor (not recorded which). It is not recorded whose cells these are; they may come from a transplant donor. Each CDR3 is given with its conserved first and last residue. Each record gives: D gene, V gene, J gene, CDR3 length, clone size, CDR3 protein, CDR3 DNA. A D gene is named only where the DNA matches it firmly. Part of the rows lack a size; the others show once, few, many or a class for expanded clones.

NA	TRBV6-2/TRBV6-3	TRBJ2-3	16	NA	CASSYVGVLNTDTQYF	TGTGCCAGCAGTTACGTGGGTGTTTTGAACACAGATACGCAGTATTTT
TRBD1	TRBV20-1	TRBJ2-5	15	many	CSAADDRGLSGTQYF	TGCAGTGCTGCGGATGACAGGGGGTTGTCGGGGACCCAGTACTTC
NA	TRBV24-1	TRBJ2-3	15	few	CATSDWEEAADTQYF	TGTGCCACCAGTGATTGGGAGGAAGCGGCAGATACGCAGTATTTT
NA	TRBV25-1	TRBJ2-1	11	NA	CASSELNEQFF	TGTGCCAGCAGTGAATTGAATGAGCAGTTCTTC
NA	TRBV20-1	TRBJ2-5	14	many	CSARSGQGQETQYF	TGCAGTGCTAGATCGGGCCAGGGCCAAGAGACCCAGTACTTC
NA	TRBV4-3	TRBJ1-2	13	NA	CASSQGGAYGYTF	TGCGCCAGCAGCCAAGGGGGGGCCTATGGCTACACCTTC
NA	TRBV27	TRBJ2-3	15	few	CASSLSIGLGDTQYF	TGTGCCAGCAGTTTATCGATAGGGCTGGGAGATACGCAGTATTTT
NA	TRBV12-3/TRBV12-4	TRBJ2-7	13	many	CASNAGQNDEQYF	TGTGCCAGCAACGCGGGACAGAACGACGAGCAGTACTTC
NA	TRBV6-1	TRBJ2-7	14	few	CASSPPGVSYEQYF	TGTGCCAGCAGTCCCCCGGGGGTCTCCTACGAGCAGTACTTC
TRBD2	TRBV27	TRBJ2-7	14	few	CASRGTSGRGEQYF	TGTGCCAGCCGAGGGACTAGCGGGAGAGGTGAGCAGTACTTC
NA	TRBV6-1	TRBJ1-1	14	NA	CASNIRGGTTEAFF	TGTGCCAGCAACATACGGGGGGGGACAACTGAAGCTTTCTTT
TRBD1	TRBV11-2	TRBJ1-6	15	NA	CASSSPTGNNSPLHF	TGTGCCAGCAGCTCCCCGACAGGGAATAATTCACCCCTCCACTTT
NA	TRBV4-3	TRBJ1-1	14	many	CASSYTSGYTEAFF	TGCGCCAGCAGCTATACATCAGGGTACACTGAAGCTTTCTTT
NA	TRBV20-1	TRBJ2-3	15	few	CSARVGSIVPDTQYF	TGCAGTGCTAGAGTTGGTAGCATAGTGCCGGATACGCAGTATTTT
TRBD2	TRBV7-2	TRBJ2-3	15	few	CASSLPTSGGNTQYF	TGTGCCAGCAGCCTACCGACTAGCGGGGGAAATACGCAGTATTTT
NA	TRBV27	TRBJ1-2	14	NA	CASSLERFGGGYTF	TGTGCCAGCAGTTTAGAACGTTTTGGAGGTGGCTACACCTTC
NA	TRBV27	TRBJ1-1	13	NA	CASRVSGGTEAFF	TGTGCCAGTAGGGTCTCGGGGGGCACTGAAGCTTTCTTT
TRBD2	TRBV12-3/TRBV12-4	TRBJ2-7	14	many	CASSLRLAGGEQYF	TGTGCCAGCAGTTTAAGGCTAGCGGGAGGCGAGCAGTACTTC
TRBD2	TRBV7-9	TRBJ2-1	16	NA	CASSRRTSGRDSEQFF	TGTGCCAGCAGTCGACGGACTAGCGGGAGGGATAGTGAGCAGTTCTTC
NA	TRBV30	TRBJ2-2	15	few	CAWRLTATGAGELFF	TGTGCCTGGAGACTCACAGCGACCGGGGCCGGGGAGCTGTTTTTT
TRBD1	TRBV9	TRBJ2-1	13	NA	CASSVQGADEQFF	TGTGCCAGCAGCGTTCAGGGGGCGGATGAGCAGTTCTTC
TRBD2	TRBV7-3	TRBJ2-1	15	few	CASSMWTSGYNEQFF	TGTGCCAGCAGCATGTGGACTAGCGGATACAATGAGCAGTTCTTC
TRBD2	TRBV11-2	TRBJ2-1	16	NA	CASSLTGLAGDPGQFF	TGTGCCAGCAGCCTAACCGGACTAGCGGGAGATCCAGGGCAGTTCTTC
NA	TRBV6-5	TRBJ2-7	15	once	CASSYKDSRSYEQYF	TGTGCCAGCAGTTACAAGGACAGTAGGTCCTACGAGCAGTACTTC
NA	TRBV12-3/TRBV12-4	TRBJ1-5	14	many	CASSYRGSNQPQHF	TGTGCCAGCAGTTACCGCGGTAGCAATCAGCCCCAGCATTTT
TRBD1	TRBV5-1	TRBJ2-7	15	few	CASSPRDRVPYEQYF	TGCGCCAGCAGCCCCCGGGACAGGGTGCCCTACGAGCAGTACTTC
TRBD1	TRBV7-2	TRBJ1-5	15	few	CASSLRGRGNQPQHF	TGTGCCAGCAGCTTACGCGGCAGGGGGAATCAGCCCCAGCATTTT
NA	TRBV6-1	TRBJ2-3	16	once	CASSEGWDSYTDTQYF	TGTGCCAGCAGTGAAGGCTGGGACTCTTACACAGATACGCAGTATTTT
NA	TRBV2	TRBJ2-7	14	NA	CASSEQPSPYEQYF	TGTGCCAGCAGTGAACAACCCTCCCCCTACGAGCAGTACTTC
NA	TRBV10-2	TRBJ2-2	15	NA	CASSVGISSSGELFF	TGCGCCAGCAGTGTGGGAATTTCATCGTCGGGGGAGCTGTTTTTT
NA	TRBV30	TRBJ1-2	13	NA	CAWYSGPFYGYTF	TGTGCCTGGTATTCCGGGCCCTTCTATGGCTACACCTTC
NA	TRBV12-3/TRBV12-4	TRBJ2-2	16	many	CASSLRRGTNTGELFF	TGTGCCAGCAGTTTACGGCGGGGAACGAACACCGGGGAGCTGTTTTTT
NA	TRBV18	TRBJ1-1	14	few	CASSPREGSTEAFF	TGTGCCAGCTCACCCAGGGAGGGAAGCACTGAAGCTTTCTTT